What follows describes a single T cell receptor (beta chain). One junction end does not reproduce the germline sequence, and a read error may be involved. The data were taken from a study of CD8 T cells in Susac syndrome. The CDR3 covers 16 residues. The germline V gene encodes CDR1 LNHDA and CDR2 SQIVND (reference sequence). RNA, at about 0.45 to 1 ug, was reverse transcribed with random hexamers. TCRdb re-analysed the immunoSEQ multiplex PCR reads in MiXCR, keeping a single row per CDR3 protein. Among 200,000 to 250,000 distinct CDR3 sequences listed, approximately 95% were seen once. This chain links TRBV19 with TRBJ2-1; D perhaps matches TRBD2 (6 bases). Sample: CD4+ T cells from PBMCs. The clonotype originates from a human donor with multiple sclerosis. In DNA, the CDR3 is TGTGCCAGTACCCCTCGGGGACTCCCCTCCGACAATGAGCAGTTCTTC. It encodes CASTPRGLPSDNEQFF.